The source of this T cell receptor beta chain is a study of shared clonotypes between healthy human individuals. Looking at the study overall: Per donor, CD8 memory used one plate, CD8 naive used two, CD4 memory used three and CD4 naive used three.

The repertoire was sequenced with immunoSEQ multiplex PCR; TCRdb's copy has only in-frame clones and lacks some. The data show about 650,000 clones, with around 95% seen just once and 0.085% to 0.11% held by the top ten. CD45RO-negative CD8 cells positively selected for CCR7 made up the naive population, which excluded terminally differentiated effector memory CD45RA+ cells. The CDR3 consists of 12 residues. The germline V gene encodes CDR1 WNHNN and CDR2 SYGVQD (reference sequence). This TCR came from a woman aged 25-40 years in good health. Sequencing was carried out using naive CD8+ T cells sorted from blood. The chain couples TRBV10-1 to TRBJ2-1; 9 bases are a match to TRBD1. The DNA for the CDR3 is TGCGCGATAAGACAGGGGGTGAATGAGCAGTTCTTC. It is translated as CAIRQGVNEQFF.